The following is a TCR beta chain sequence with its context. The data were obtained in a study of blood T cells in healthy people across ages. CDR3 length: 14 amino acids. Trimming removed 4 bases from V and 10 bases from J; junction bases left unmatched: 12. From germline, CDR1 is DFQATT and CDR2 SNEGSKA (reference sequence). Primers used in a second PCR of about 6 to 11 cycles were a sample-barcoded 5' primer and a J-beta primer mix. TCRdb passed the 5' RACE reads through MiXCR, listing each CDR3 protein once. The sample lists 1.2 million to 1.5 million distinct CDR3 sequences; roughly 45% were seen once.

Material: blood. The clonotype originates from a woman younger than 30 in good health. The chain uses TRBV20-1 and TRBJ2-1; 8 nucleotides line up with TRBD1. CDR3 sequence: CSATTGTGRTEQFF. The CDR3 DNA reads TGCAGTGCTACAACCGGGACAGGACGAACCGAGCAGTTCTTC.